Listed here are 5 T cell receptor beta chains from one sample, sequenced in a study of blood T cell repertoires in COVID-19. The repertoire was sequenced with immunoSEQ multiplex PCR; TCRdb's copy has only in-frame clones and lacks some. The sample records 200,000 to 250,000 clones, around 88% being singletons. The sequenced sample was PBMCs or T cells enriched from blood (not recorded which). These receptors originate from a woman between 50 and 59 years old with acute COVID-19.

The V call is TRBV5-1, the J call TRBJ1-2; D possibly corresponds to TRBD1 (5 bases). This CDR3 contains 14 residues. V lost 4 bases to trimming and J lost 8 bases, with 18 bases between them. CDR1 and CDR2 (germline): SGHRS, YFSETQ. The CDR3 DNA sequence: TGCGCCAGCAGCCCGGGGGTCGACATTGGGGGCTACACCTTC. This translates into CASSPGVDIGGYTF.

This chain uses TRBV19 with TRBJ1-3; D remains ambiguous. Germline CDR1 is LNHDA and CDR2 is SQIVND (reference sequence). Trimming removed 11 bases from V and 0 bases from J, with 14 bases in between. The CDR3 contains 14 residues. In DNA form, the CDR3 reads TGTGCCTCCCGAGGGCGAAGCTCTGGAAACACCATATATTTT. Its translation is CASRGRSSGNTIYF.

V gene TRBV7-9 combines with J gene TRBJ2-2; TRBD1 matches at 9 bases. Germline CDR1 reads SEHNR; CDR2 reads FQNEAQ (reference sequence). The trim removed 7 bases at V and 4 bases at J, leaving 7 bases unmatched. The CDR3 runs 15 residues. The CDR3 nucleotides read TGTGCCAGCAAGTGGGACAGGGCCAGCACCGGGGAGCTGTTTTTT. Its protein product is CASKWDRASTGELFF.

This chain links TRBV11-2 with TRBJ2-1, with 9 bases fitting TRBD2. CDR3 length: 15 residues. V shed 7 bases and J 7 bases; nucleotides not matched to a gene: 11. Per germline, CDR1 SGHAT and CDR2 FQNNGV. CDR3 bases: TGTGCCAGCACCACGAATAGCGGGAGAATGAATGAGCAGTTCTTC. Protein: CASTTNSGRMNEQFF. The full variable domain, with the rest looked up from reference TRBV11-2 and TRBJ2-1, is EAGVAQSPRYKIIEKRQSVAFWCNPISGHATLYWYQQILGQGPKLLIQFQNNGVVDDSQLPKDRFSAERLKGVDSTLKIQPAKLEDSAVYLCASTTNSGRMNEQFFGPGTRLTVL.

This chain joins TRBV11-3 and TRBJ2-5; no firm D call. The CDR3 runs to 13 residues. The ends were cut back, 2 bases at V and 1 base at J, with 5 bases in the middle. CDR1 is SGHNT and CDR2 is YENEEA in the germline V gene. Here the CDR3 reads CASSLRGQETQYF. CDR3 nucleotide sequence: TGTGCCAGCAGCTTAAGAGGCCAAGAGACCCAGTACTTC.